The entry below gives a single T cell receptor (beta chain) sequence along with its context. These data originate in a study of T-cell reconstitution after alpha-beta-depleted transplantation in children. Unique molecular identifiers were incorporated when the TCRbeta library was constructed. TCRdb fed the PCR reads into MiXCR, producing one record per CDR3 protein. The sample contains about 500,000 distinct CDR3 sequences, about 31% of which appear only once. The V and J ends lost 6 bases and 5 bases respectively, with 16 bases between them. Per germline, CDR1 SQVTM and CDR2 ANQGSEA. This CDR3 has 13 residues.

The receptor comes from a human donor who donated a stem cell graft to a child with aplastic anemia. This chain links TRBV29-1 with TRBJ1-2; unclear D gene. The specimen comprised PBMCs from the stem cell graft donor, sampled from the stem cell graft. The DNA for the CDR3 is TGCAGCGTCCCGGGTCCAGGAGTTTATGGCTACACCTTC. Its protein product is CSVPGPGVYGYTF. Looking up the rest from reference TRBV29-1 and TRBJ1-2 gives the full variable domain: SAVISQKPSRDICQRGTSLTIQCQVDSQVTMMFWYRQQPGQSLTLIATANQGSEATYESGFVIDKFPISRPNLTFSTLTVSNMSPEDSSIYLCSVPGPGVYGYTFGSGTRLTVV.